The rows below give T cell receptor beta chains drawn from one sample of a study of cytomegalovirus exposure and HLA in healthy donors. Sequenced by immunoSEQ multiplex PCR; TCRdb stores in-frame clones only, minus some. The data show some 170,000 clones, under 9.5% seen once. Sequencing was performed on PBMCs. The origin of the receptors is a woman under 40 in good health and CMV-seropositive. CDR3s include the opening cysteine and the closing phenylalanine or tryptophan. D genes are given only for firm matches. Only part of the rows carry a size: once, few, many, or a class if the clone is expanded.

CDR3nt: TGTGCCAGCAGCTTAGCCCCACAGGGCACGCAGTATTTT
CDR3aa: CASSLAPQGTQYF
j_gene: TRBJ2-3
v_gene: TRBV13
d_gene: NA
abundance: few

CDR3nt: TGCAGCGTCGGAGGATTATCCACAGATACGCAGTATTTT
CDR3aa: CSVGGLSTDTQYF
j_gene: TRBJ2-3
v_gene: TRBV29-1
d_gene: NA
abundance: NA

CDR3nt: TGTGCCAGCAGCTTGGGAGGGAGCGGGACCCAGTACTTC
CDR3aa: CASSLGGSGTQYF
j_gene: TRBJ2-5
v_gene: TRBV5-4
d_gene: NA
abundance: NA

CDR3nt: TGTGCCAGCAGCGCCGGACTGTCTCTGGGCTATGGCTACACCTTC
CDR3aa: CASSAGLSLGYGYTF
j_gene: TRBJ1-2
v_gene: TRBV9
d_gene: NA
abundance: NA

CDR3nt: TGTGCCATCAGCCGCGGGACTAGCGGGAGGGCCGGGGAGCTGTTTTTT
CDR3aa: CAISRGTSGRAGELFF
j_gene: TRBJ2-2
v_gene: TRBV10-3
d_gene: TRBD2
abundance: NA

CDR3nt: TGCGCCAGCAGTGGGGACAGATATACTGAAGCTTTCTTT
CDR3aa: CASSGDRYTEAFF
j_gene: TRBJ1-1
v_gene: TRBV10-2
d_gene: TRBD1
abundance: few

CDR3nt: TGTGCCAGCAGTGAACGGATACAGGGGGGACTTGGGGGCTACACCTTC
CDR3aa: CASSERIQGGLGGYTF
j_gene: TRBJ1-2
v_gene: TRBV6-1
d_gene: TRBD1
abundance: few

CDR3nt: TGCGCCAGCAGCTTGCGAGGGCAGAACTACCAAGAGACCCAGTACTTC
CDR3aa: CASSLRGQNYQETQYF
j_gene: TRBJ2-5
v_gene: TRBV5-1
d_gene: NA
abundance: few

CDR3nt: TGTGCCAGCAGCCGGAGGGGACAGATTAGCAATCAGCCCCAGCATTTT
CDR3aa: CASSRRGQISNQPQHF
j_gene: TRBJ1-5
v_gene: TRBV5-6
d_gene: TRBD1
abundance: NA

CDR3nt: TGCGCCAGCAGCTCTATCCTAGGGGGAGGGAAAGAGACCCAGTACTTC
CDR3aa: CASSSILGGGKETQYF
j_gene: TRBJ2-5
v_gene: TRBV5-1
d_gene: NA
abundance: NA

CDR3nt: TGTGCCAGCAGTGAACAGGGGGAGACCCAGTACTTC
CDR3aa: CASSEQGETQYF
j_gene: TRBJ2-5
v_gene: TRBV2
d_gene: NA
abundance: NA

CDR3nt: TGTGCCAGCAGGGAGGACAGGGTTCAAGAGACCCAGTACTTC
CDR3aa: CASREDRVQETQYF
j_gene: TRBJ2-5
v_gene: TRBV2
d_gene: TRBD1
abundance: NA

CDR3nt: TGTGCCAGCAGTTACTCGAGAGCGGGAGGGGAAGAGACCCAGTACTTC
CDR3aa: CASSYSRAGGEETQYF
j_gene: TRBJ2-5
v_gene: TRBV6-5
d_gene: TRBD2
abundance: NA

CDR3nt: TGCGCCAGCAGCTTGGGGTGGGGGGATCAGCCCCAGCATTTT
CDR3aa: CASSLGWGDQPQHF
j_gene: TRBJ1-5
v_gene: TRBV5-1
d_gene: NA
abundance: few

CDR3nt: TGTGCCAGCAGGCTAGCGGGAGGTTCGAGGAATACGCAGTATTTT
CDR3aa: CASRLAGGSRNTQYF
j_gene: TRBJ2-3
v_gene: TRBV5-4
d_gene: TRBD2
abundance: NA

CDR3nt: TGTGCCAGCAAAAAATGGGACAGGGGGGAAGGCTACACCTTC
CDR3aa: CASKKWDRGEGYTF
j_gene: TRBJ1-2
v_gene: TRBV6-1
d_gene: TRBD1
abundance: NA

CDR3nt: TGTGCCAGCTCTTTTGGGGTATTAGGGGATGGCTACACCTTC
CDR3aa: CASSFGVLGDGYTF
j_gene: TRBJ1-2
v_gene: TRBV7-9
d_gene: NA
abundance: NA

CDR3nt: TGTGCCACACTAGGGACAGGATATACAGATACGCAGTATTTT
CDR3aa: CATLGTGYTDTQYF
j_gene: TRBJ2-3
v_gene: TRBV2
d_gene: TRBD1
abundance: few

CDR3nt: TGCAGCTCCCCTCCCAGCGGGAGTGGCGGAGATACGCAGTATTTT
CDR3aa: CSSPPSGSGGDTQYF
j_gene: TRBJ2-3
v_gene: TRBV29-1
d_gene: TRBD2
abundance: few

CDR3nt: TGCAGCGTAGGGGGGGGAAAGAAAGCTTTCTTT
CDR3aa: CSVGGGKKAFF
j_gene: TRBJ1-1
v_gene: TRBV29-1
d_gene: NA
abundance: few

CDR3nt: TGTGCCAGCAGCCGAAGCGATCTAACCTACGAGCAGTACTTC
CDR3aa: CASSRSDLTYEQYF
j_gene: TRBJ2-7
v_gene: TRBV5-4
d_gene: NA
abundance: few

CDR3nt: TGTGCCAGCAGCTTAGTAAGCGGGGTGGGCAATGAGCAGTTCTTC
CDR3aa: CASSLVSGVGNEQFF
j_gene: TRBJ2-1
v_gene: TRBV7-2
d_gene: TRBD2
abundance: NA

CDR3nt: TGCGCCAGCAGTGAAGGGACAGGGGTTCACGAGCAGTACTTC
CDR3aa: CASSEGTGVHEQYF
j_gene: TRBJ2-7
v_gene: TRBV10-1
d_gene: TRBD1
abundance: few

CDR3nt: TGTGCCAGCAGCGCCGATTCTCTGGTCGGGGAGCCCCAGCATTTT
CDR3aa: CASSADSLVGEPQHF
j_gene: TRBJ1-5
v_gene: TRBV9
d_gene: NA
abundance: few

CDR3nt: TGTGCCAGCAGCCGCCGGGGGACTGGGGCCAACGTCCTGACTTTC
CDR3aa: CASSRRGTGANVLTF
j_gene: TRBJ2-6
v_gene: TRBV7-8
d_gene: NA
abundance: few

CDR3nt: TGTGCCAGCAGCTACTATGGGAGACAGGGGGAAGCTTTCTTT
CDR3aa: CASSYYGRQGEAFF
j_gene: TRBJ1-1
v_gene: TRBV13
d_gene: TRBD1
abundance: few

CDR3nt: TGTGCCAGCAGTGGAACCCGGGAAAGTACGCAGTATTTT
CDR3aa: CASSGTRESTQYF
j_gene: TRBJ2-3
v_gene: TRBV6-5
d_gene: NA
abundance: few

CDR3nt: TGTGCCAGCAGCGAGACCCCGAGGACAGTCACAGATACGCAGTATTTT
CDR3aa: CASSETPRTVTDTQYF
j_gene: TRBJ2-3
v_gene: TRBV9
d_gene: NA
abundance: NA

CDR3nt: TGCGCCAGCAGCTTTCCGGGACTAGCAGGCGAGCAGTACTTC
CDR3aa: CASSFPGLAGEQYF
j_gene: TRBJ2-7
v_gene: TRBV5-1
d_gene: TRBD2
abundance: NA

CDR3nt: TGTGCCAGCTCGGCGGGGAGAGTGAACACTGAAGCTTTCTTT
CDR3aa: CASSAGRVNTEAFF
j_gene: TRBJ1-1
v_gene: TRBV18
d_gene: NA
abundance: NA

CDR3nt: TGTGCCAGCTCAACGACAGGGAACGGGGAGCTGTTTTTT
CDR3aa: CASSTTGNGELFF
j_gene: TRBJ2-2
v_gene: TRBV18
d_gene: TRBD1
abundance: NA

CDR3nt: TGCGCCAGCAGCTTGGACGGCGGGACTAGCTACAATGAGCAGTTCTTC
CDR3aa: CASSLDGGTSYNEQFF
j_gene: TRBJ2-1
v_gene: TRBV5-1
d_gene: TRBD2
abundance: few

CDR3nt: TGCAGTGCCGACAGGGGAAACATTCAGTACTTC
CDR3aa: CSADRGNIQYF
j_gene: TRBJ2-4
v_gene: TRBV20-1
d_gene: TRBD1
abundance: NA

CDR3nt: TGTGCCAGCAGCCCCGGGACAGGGGGCCGAGATGGACAAGAGACCCAGTACTTC
CDR3aa: CASSPGTGGRDGQETQYF
j_gene: TRBJ2-5
v_gene: TRBV10-3
d_gene: TRBD1
abundance: NA

CDR3nt: TGTGCCAGCAGCATTGGACAGAACACTGAAGCTTTCTTT
CDR3aa: CASSIGQNTEAFF
j_gene: TRBJ1-1
v_gene: TRBV7-8
d_gene: NA
abundance: NA

CDR3nt: TGTGCCAGTAGTATTTTTGCAGGGGGGAAATACGAGCAGTACTTC
CDR3aa: CASSIFAGGKYEQYF
j_gene: TRBJ2-7
v_gene: TRBV19
d_gene: NA
abundance: few

CDR3nt: TGTGCCAGCAGTGAACGAACGGCCGGGGTTGGGGGCTACACCTTC
CDR3aa: CASSERTAGVGGYTF
j_gene: TRBJ1-2
v_gene: TRBV2
d_gene: NA
abundance: NA

CDR3nt: TGTGCCAGCAGTTATCCGACAGGCACGAACACCGGGGAGCTGTTTTTT
CDR3aa: CASSYPTGTNTGELFF
j_gene: TRBJ2-2
v_gene: TRBV6-5
d_gene: NA
abundance: few

CDR3nt: TGTGCCAGCAGTGCCGACAGCTACGAGCAGTACTTC
CDR3aa: CASSADSYEQYF
j_gene: TRBJ2-7
v_gene: TRBV6-4
d_gene: NA
abundance: few

CDR3nt: TGTGCCAGCAGCTTACCCCCTAGCGGGGGAGGGCCAGATACGCAGTATTTT
CDR3aa: CASSLPPSGGGPDTQYF
j_gene: TRBJ2-3
v_gene: TRBV11-3
d_gene: TRBD2
abundance: NA

CDR3nt: TGTGCCAGCAGCCTTACTAGCGGGAGGGCCCATGAGCAGTTCTTC
CDR3aa: CASSLTSGRAHEQFF
j_gene: TRBJ2-1
v_gene: TRBV6-5
d_gene: TRBD2
abundance: few

CDR3nt: TGTGCCTGGAGTGTACTCGGGGTCTACGAGCAGTACTTC
CDR3aa: CAWSVLGVYEQYF
j_gene: TRBJ2-7
v_gene: TRBV30
d_gene: NA
abundance: few

CDR3nt: TGTGCCAGCAGCTTAGCGGGACTCAACGGGGATACGCAGTATTTT
CDR3aa: CASSLAGLNGDTQYF
j_gene: TRBJ2-3
v_gene: TRBV11-2
d_gene: NA
abundance: NA

CDR3nt: TGTGCCAGCAGTGAAATGGACAGGTCATTCTACGAGCAGTACTTC
CDR3aa: CASSEMDRSFYEQYF
j_gene: TRBJ2-7
v_gene: TRBV6-1
d_gene: TRBD1
abundance: NA

CDR3nt: TGTGCCAGCAGCGCCACATCCGCAGGGAACTCCTACGAGCAGTACTTC
CDR3aa: CASSATSAGNSYEQYF
j_gene: TRBJ2-7
v_gene: TRBV4-2
d_gene: NA
abundance: once

CDR3nt: TGTGCCAGCAGCCTAGTGGACAGTGCCTACGAGCAGTACTTC
CDR3aa: CASSLVDSAYEQYF
j_gene: TRBJ2-7
v_gene: TRBV11-2
d_gene: NA
abundance: many

CDR3nt: TGTGCCAGCAGCTTTAGCGGGTTGGGCTACGAGCAGTACTTC
CDR3aa: CASSFSGLGYEQYF
j_gene: TRBJ2-7
v_gene: TRBV7-9
d_gene: TRBD2
abundance: few

CDR3nt: TGTGCCAGTAGACTAGGAGGGGAAGAGACCCAGTACTTC
CDR3aa: CASRLGGEETQYF
j_gene: TRBJ2-5
v_gene: TRBV19
d_gene: NA
abundance: NA

CDR3nt: TGCGCCAGCAGCTTTAGGAGCTTTTCCGGGGAGCTGTTTTTT
CDR3aa: CASSFRSFSGELFF
j_gene: TRBJ2-2
v_gene: TRBV5-1
d_gene: NA
abundance: few

CDR3nt: TGTGCCAGCAGGCATTGGGGGACAGGCGACACCGGGGAGCTGTTTTTT
CDR3aa: CASRHWGTGDTGELFF
j_gene: TRBJ2-2
v_gene: TRBV6-6
d_gene: TRBD1
abundance: NA

CDR3nt: TGTGCCAGCAGCCTCGGGACAGGGGGCGGAAACACCATATATTTT
CDR3aa: CASSLGTGGGNTIYF
j_gene: TRBJ1-3
v_gene: TRBV7-8
d_gene: TRBD1
abundance: NA

CDR3nt: TGTGCCAGCAGTGTCCTGGGGGGGTCGAATCAGCCCCAGCATTTT
CDR3aa: CASSVLGGSNQPQHF
j_gene: TRBJ1-5
v_gene: TRBV2
d_gene: NA
abundance: few

CDR3nt: TGTGCCAGCAGTGAGGGAGAGGGAGATACGCAGTATTTT
CDR3aa: CASSEGEGDTQYF
j_gene: TRBJ2-3
v_gene: TRBV2
d_gene: NA
abundance: many

CDR3nt: TGCGCCAGCAGCCTTCTGACAGGGCCCAATGAGCAGTTCTTC
CDR3aa: CASSLLTGPNEQFF
j_gene: TRBJ2-1
v_gene: TRBV4-1
d_gene: TRBD1
abundance: few

CDR3nt: TGTGCCAGCAGCCGCCGACTAGAGAAAGGAGCTAACTATGGCTACACCTTC
CDR3aa: CASSRRLEKGANYGYTF
j_gene: TRBJ1-2
v_gene: TRBV13
d_gene: NA
abundance: NA

CDR3nt: TGTGCCAGCAGCCTCGTCCCTTCCGAGCAGTACTTC
CDR3aa: CASSLVPSEQYF
j_gene: TRBJ2-7
v_gene: TRBV13
d_gene: NA
abundance: few

CDR3nt: TGTGCCAGCAGCTTGGCAGGGGGTGGCTACACCTTC
CDR3aa: CASSLAGGGYTF
j_gene: TRBJ1-2
v_gene: TRBV5-5
d_gene: TRBD1
abundance: few

CDR3nt: TGTGCCAGTAGTAGGGGGCCGGACCGCTCCTACAATGAGCAGTTCTTC
CDR3aa: CASSRGPDRSYNEQFF
j_gene: TRBJ2-1
v_gene: TRBV19
d_gene: NA
abundance: few

CDR3nt: TGTGCCAGCAGTGAAAAGTGGCAGGGTTGGGTTGGCTACACCTTC
CDR3aa: CASSEKWQGWVGYTF
j_gene: TRBJ1-2
v_gene: TRBV6-1
d_gene: NA
abundance: few

CDR3nt: TGTGCCAGCAGCGAGACAGGGAGCGCGAACACCGGGGAGCTGTTTTTT
CDR3aa: CASSETGSANTGELFF
j_gene: TRBJ2-2
v_gene: TRBV2
d_gene: TRBD1
abundance: NA